Below, 23 T cell receptor beta chains from the same sample are listed, as sequenced in a study of PD-1 blockade in classical Hodgkin lymphoma. Method: immunoSEQ multiplex PCR; TCRdb's copy keeps in-frame clones and lacks some. The sample has tens of thousands of clones, more than 65% seen once; the top ten hold 15% to 20%. There was relapse after autologous stem cell transplantation in every patient, and there was variation in brentuximab vedotin exposure. The sequencing here drew on peripheral blood mononuclear cells (PBMCs), taken at baseline. These receptors came from a human donor with classical Hodgkin lymphoma.

The rearrangement links TRBV7-2 to TRBJ1-3; no definite D call. Germline V gene data show CDR1 as SGHTA and CDR2 as FQGNSA. The CDR3 runs 16 residues. V gave up 1 base and J gave up 4 bases, with 14 bases separating them. CDR3 region: CASSLEAGLLGNTIYF. The CDR3 bases are TGTGCCAGCAGCTTAGAAGCCGGTCTGTTGGGAAACACCATATATTTT.

The CDR3 here is CAWTWTGGYEQYF. CDR3 nucleotides: TGTGCCTGGACCTGGACAGGGGGTTACGAGCAGTACTTC. V gene TRBV30 combines with J gene TRBJ2-7, with 10 bases identical to TRBD1. With 4 bases clipped from V and 4 bases from J, the junction kept 4 bases outside the gene matches. Germline lookup yields CDR1 GTSNPN and CDR2 SVGIG (reference sequence). The CDR3 covers 13 residues.

The chain is built from TRBV18 and TRBJ2-1, with D maybe TRBD2 (5 bases). Between the trimmed V and J ends, which lost 0 bases and 0 bases, there was a span of 6 bases. CDR1 is KGHSH, CDR2 LQKENI, per germline. The CDR3 loop spans 15 amino acids. The DNA of the CDR3 is TGTGCCAGCTCACCACCGAGGGACTCCTACAATGAGCAGTTCTTC. Translated, it gives CASSPPRDSYNEQFF.

The chain links TRBV4-3 to TRBJ2-1; 8 bases align to TRBD2. CDR1 is LGHNA, CDR2 YSLEER, per germline. V lost 8 bases and J lost 0; bases outside the gene matches: 9. The CDR3 covers 16 residues. The CDR3 protein is CASRLALASSYNEQFF. Written as DNA, the CDR3 is TGCGCCAGCCGACTAGCGCTCGCCTCCTCCTACAATGAGCAGTTCTTC.

The chain carries TRBV4-3 and TRBJ2-1; tentatively, D is TRBD1 (6 bases). Trimming removed 2 bases from V and 9 bases from J, with 11 bases in between. The CDR3 totals 13 residues. Germline loops: CDR1 LGHNA, CDR2 YSLEER. CDR3 coding DNA: TGCGCCAGCAGCCAATACAGGGCTTTTGAGCAGTTCTTC. Amino acid sequence: CASSQYRAFEQFF.

V usage is TRBV6-6 and J usage is TRBJ2-2; TRBD1 matches at 7 bases. V lost 6 bases to trimming and J lost 5 bases; unmatched junction nucleotides: 9. Per the germline V gene, CDR1 is MNHNY and CDR2 is SVGAGI (reference sequence). This CDR3 is 15 amino acids long. The CDR3 reads CASRGQSSGTGELFF. In nucleotides, the CDR3 is TGTGCCAGCAGGGGACAGTCCTCAGGTACCGGGGAGCTGTTTTTT.

The chain has TRBV11-3 and TRBJ1-1; D gene uncertain. Trimming removed 2 bases from V and 5 bases from J, with 9 bases in between. Germline CDR1 SGHNT, CDR2 YENEEA. This CDR3 has 13 amino acids. The CDR3 nucleotides are TGTGCCAGCAGCTTAATGGGGTATACTGAAGCTTTCTTT. Translated, it gives CASSLMGYTEAFF.

This sequence joins TRBV19 and TRBJ1-4; 7 bases match TRBD1. Unmatched junction bases numbered 5, after V lost 6 bases and J lost 4 bases. Germline V gene data show CDR1 as LNHDA and CDR2 as SQIVND (reference sequence). CDR3 size: 14 residues. CDR3 protein: CASRTGVLNEKLFF. CDR3 DNA sequence: TGTGCCAGTAGAACAGGGGTCCTTAATGAAAAACTGTTTTTT.

The chain recombines TRBV14 with TRBJ2-7; TRBD1 might be the D (6 bases). CDR3 length: 13 residues. V dropped 4 bases and J dropped 2 bases, with 9 bases sitting between them. Germline assignment: CDR1 SGHDN and CDR2 FVKESK. CDR3 sequence reads: CASSLRTAYEQYF. CDR3 in DNA: TGTGCCAGCAGCCTTAGGACAGCCTACGAGCAGTACTTC.

The CDR3 bases are TGTGCCTGGAGCGACAGGGACGTGCGGGAAAAACTGTTTTTT. Amino acids: CAWSDRDVREKLFF. The rearrangement joins TRBV30 to TRBJ1-4, with TRBD1 matching over 7 bases. V dropped 3 bases and J dropped 8; count of bases not matched to a gene: 9. The CDR3 runs 14 residues. Germline V gene sequence: CDR1 GTSNPN, CDR2 SVGIG (reference sequence).

The chain combines TRBV4-1 with TRBJ2-2; a possible D gene is TRBD1 (6 bases). Germline CDR1 MGHRA, CDR2 YSYEKL. Trimming pared 4 bases from V and 4 bases from J, leaving 13 bases between. This CDR3 has 15 residues. CDR3 protein: CASSPLRGSTGELFF. The CDR3 DNA reads TGCGCCAGCAGCCCCCTTAGGGGGAGCACCGGGGAGCTGTTTTTT.

This chain uses TRBV7-9 with TRBJ2-3, with D maybe TRBD2 (6 bases). Trimming cost V 3 bases and J 2 bases, with 12 bases left between them. Germline V gene data show CDR1 as SEHNR and CDR2 as FQNEAQ (reference sequence). The CDR3 totals 15 residues. CDR3: CASSFGRRDTDTQYF. The CDR3, as DNA: TGTGCCAGCAGCTTCGGCCGGCGGGACACAGATACGCAGTATTTT.

The V call is TRBV21-1, the J call TRBJ2-1; the table's D call, TRBD2, has no DNA check behind it. TRBV21-1 is a pseudogene locus. The CDR3 contains 16 residues. The CDR3 protein is CASSRFSGRGNNEQFF. The CDR3 coding sequence is TGTGCCAGCAGCCGATTTAGCGGGAGGGGTAACAATGAGCAGTTCTTC.

The chain combines TRBV11-2 with TRBJ1-3, with D tentatively TRBD1 (5 bases). Trimming removed 1 base from V and 2 bases from J, with 9 bases in between. Germline CDR1 reads SGHAT; CDR2 reads FQNNGV. The CDR3 has 15 amino acids. CDR3 amino acids: CASSLVGGAGNTIYF. CDR3 DNA sequence: TGTGCCAGCAGCTTAGTTGGGGGTGCTGGAAACACCATATATTTT.

This clone was found once. The V and J genes are TRBV2 and TRBJ1-1, with TRBD1 matching over 7 bases. The V gene end was trimmed by 7 bases and the J gene end by 8 bases; junction bases not matched to a gene: 13. CDR3 length: 14 residues. The V gene's germline CDR1 is SNHLY and CDR2 FYNNEI. The CDR3 loop reads CASTDRDSSREAFF. CDR3 in DNA: TGTGCCAGCACCGACAGGGATTCGTCCCGGGAAGCTTTCTTT.

V gene TRBV9 combines with J gene TRBJ2-3, with D perhaps TRBD2 (6 bases). This CDR3 region has 15 residues. The V end lost 2 bases, the J end lost 2 bases, and 12 bases lay between the germline ends. Per germline, CDR1 SGDLS and CDR2 YYNGEE. For the CDR3, the DNA is TGTGCCAGCAGCGTTACGGGAGCCCCCACAGATACGCAGTATTTT. It encodes CASSVTGAPTDTQYF.

For the CDR3, the DNA is TGTGCCAGCAGCTTAGTTCGAAGCGGGAAGGGAACCCTTTACGAGCAGTACTTC. This codes for CASSLVRSGKGTLYEQYF. This chain connects TRBV7-2 to TRBJ2-7; 7 bases are a match to TRBD2. V lost 1 base, J lost 4 bases, and 16 bases stayed unmatched. Germline V gene data show CDR1 as SGHTA and CDR2 as FQGNSA. The CDR3 is 18 residues long.

The V call is TRBV4-1, the J call TRBJ2-3, with TRBD2 as a possible D gene (6 bases). Per germline, CDR1 MGHRA and CDR2 YSYEKL. This CDR3 is built from 15 residues. V was cut by 3 bases and J by 5 bases, with 15 bases left in between. The CDR3 loop reads CASSQAPGLEDTQYF. The CDR3 DNA is TGCGCCAGCAGCCAGGCCCCGGGACTGGAAGATACGCAGTATTTT.

The chain links TRBV27 to TRBJ2-7, with 9 bases lining up with TRBD2. The ends lost 5 bases at V and 3 bases at J; junction bases unmatched: 8. This CDR3 spans 15 amino acids. In germline, CDR1 is MNHEY, CDR2 SMNVEV (reference sequence). The CDR3 DNA follows: TGTGCCAGCAGTGCGCTCGGGACTAGCAACTACGAGCAGTACTTC. Amino acids: CASSALGTSNYEQYF.

The V call is TRBV11-3, the J call TRBJ2-2, with 7 bases lining up with TRBD1. J was trimmed by 1 base and V by 1 base; bases with no gene match: 15. CDR1 is SGHNT and CDR2 is YENEEA in the germline V gene. The CDR3 is made up of 20 amino acids. The CDR3 nucleotides are TGTGCCAGCAGCTTAGGCGGTTATCTGGGGACAGTTAAGAACACCGGGGAGCTGTTTTTT. Protein: CASSLGGYLGTVKNTGELFF.

V usage is TRBV2 and J usage is TRBJ2-3; TRBD1 is a possible D gene (6 bases). Germline V gene sequence: CDR1 SNHLY, CDR2 FYNNEI. Trimming cost V 3 bases and J 9 bases, with 16 bases left between them. This CDR3 spans 14 amino acids. This chain's CDR3 is CASSEGGGQRTQYF. The CDR3 DNA reads as TGTGCCAGCAGTGAGGGTGGGGGCCAGCGAACGCAGTATTTT.

The CDR3 reads CASSLLGQLNTGELFF. The DNA for the CDR3 is TGTGCCAGCAGCCTCCTGGGACAACTAAACACCGGGGAGCTGTTTTTT. The chain carries TRBV13 and TRBJ2-2; D might be TRBD1 (6 bases). Germline CDR1 is PRHDT and CDR2 is FYEKMQ (reference sequence). The V and J ends lost 5 bases and 2 bases respectively, with 15 bases between them. The CDR3 has 16 amino acids.

As to this clone: A read error may produce the germline difference seen at one junction end. V and J are TRBV5-5 and TRBJ1-2; possible D gene TRBD1, 6 bases. Germline V gives CDR1 SGHKS, CDR2 YYEKEE (reference sequence). The CDR3 has 14 residues. The CDR3 sequence is CASNLGQGVYGYTF. CDR3 DNA sequence: TGTGCCAGCAACTTGGGACAAGGGGTCTATGGCTACACCTTC. The complete variable domain, with remaining parts taken from reference TRBV5-5 and TRBJ1-2, reads DAGVTQSPTHLIKTRGQQVTLRCSPISGHKSVSWYQQVLGQGPQFIFQYYEKEERGRGNFPDRFSARQFPNYSSELNVNALLLGDSALYLCASNLGQGVYGYTFGSGTRLTVV.